These 8 T cell receptor beta chains were all obtained from the same sample, sequenced in a study of shared clonotypes between healthy human individuals. TCRdb keeps only in-frame clones here, not all; method: immunoSEQ multiplex PCR. The profile shows approximately 2.3 million clones, over 85% of them singletons. The sequencing sample was made of naive CD4+ T cells from PBMCs. Subset noted: CD45RA+ positively selected. Receptors originate from a man younger than 35 in good health. Some clones in this sample may be carry-over from other donors' samples.

The V gene is TRBV7-2, the J gene TRBJ1-5; TRBD1 might be the D (5 bases). V was trimmed by 4 bases and J by 6 bases, leaving 10 bases between them. From germline, CDR1 is SGHTA and CDR2 FQGNSA. The CDR3 extends over 13 amino acids. CDR3 DNA sequence: TGTGCCAGCAGCTCGGCGGGGGTTCAGCCCCAGCATTTT. Protein sequence: CASSSAGVQPQHF.

In its sample, this clone was seen a few times. The chain joins TRBV9 to TRBJ1-2; D remains unclear. CDR1 and CDR2 from the germline V gene are SGDLS and YYNGEE. The CDR3 is made up of 14 amino acids. With 0 bases removed from V and 1 base from J, the gap between germline ends came to 7 bases. CDR3 sequence: CASSVDNGNYGYTF. The CDR3 DNA follows: TGTGCCAGCAGCGTAGACAACGGTAACTATGGCTACACCTTC.

A single count supports this clone. Other DNA sequences in this sample translate to the same CDR3. V and J are TRBV5-1 and TRBJ2-7; 8 bases align to TRBD2. The junction had 6 bases not matched to a gene; V was cut back by 0 bases and J by 1 base. The germline V gene has CDR1 SGHRS and CDR2 YFSETQ. This CDR3 is 16 amino acids long. CDR3 bases: TGCGCCAGCAGCTTGGCCGCGACTAGCGCATCCTACGAGCAGTACTTC. This encodes CASSLAATSASYEQYF.

The CDR3 DNA reads as TGCGCCAGCAGCCAAGTCAGGGAACGCGGAAACACCATATATTTT. Translation gives CASSQVRERGNTIYF. The chain combines TRBV4-1 with TRBJ1-3, with D possibly being TRBD1 (5 bases). The CDR3 consists of 15 residues. Germline CDR1 reads MGHRA; CDR2 reads YSYEKL. Deletions cut 1 base from V and 4 bases from J, with 11 bases between.

This clone has a single count. This sequence joins TRBV5-6 and TRBJ2-5, with D possibly being TRBD1 (5 bases). This CDR3 has 16 amino acids. Per germline, CDR1 SGHDT and CDR2 YYEEEE. V lost 0 bases, J lost 5 bases, and 17 bases lay in between. CDR3 nucleotides: TGTGCCAGCAGCTTGGGCGGAACCAGAAAGGGGGAGACCCAGTACTTC. Protein sequence: CASSLGGTRKGETQYF.

This chain uses TRBV11-2 with TRBJ2-1; 11 bases are shared with TRBD2. Germline V lookup: CDR1 SGHAT, CDR2 FQNNGV. J gave up 10 bases and V 6 bases, and 14 bases lay outside the gene matches. CDR3 size: 16 residues. In nucleotides, the CDR3 is TGTGCCAGCAGGGCAGCGACTAGCGGGACGCTGAGGGAGCAGTTCTTC. Amino acids: CASRAATSGTLREQFF.

The chain combines TRBV5-8 with TRBJ1-5, with 9 positions matching TRBD1. V dropped 1 base and J dropped 4; count of bases not matched to a gene: 6. Germline V gives CDR1 SGHTS, CDR2 YDEGEE. The CDR3 is 16 amino acids. CDR3 DNA sequence: TGTGCCAGCAGCTTGTCTTACGGGACAGGGAATCAGCCCCAGCATTTT. Its protein product is CASSLSYGTGNQPQHF.

The V call is TRBV7-9, the J call TRBJ2-2, with 10 bases aligning to TRBD2. The V and J ends lost 8 bases and 4 bases, in that order; junction bases with no gene match: 13. The CDR3 extends over 17 amino acids. In germline, CDR1 is SEHNR, CDR2 FQNEAQ (reference sequence). CDR3 loop: CASRPRGSSGSTGELFF. The CDR3 DNA reads TGTGCCAGCCGACCGAGGGGTTCTAGCGGGAGCACCGGGGAGCTGTTTTTT. The whole variable domain, remainder taken from reference TRBV7-9 and TRBJ2-2, is DTGVSQNPRHKITKRGQNVTFRCDPISEHNRLYWYRQTLGQGPEFLTYFQNEAQLEKSRLLSDRFSAERPKGSFSTLEIQRTEQGDSAMYLCASRPRGSSGSTGELFFGEGSRLTVL.